This is a list of T cell receptor beta chains from one sample in a study of Tregs in tolerant kidney transplant recipients. The assay was immunoSEQ multiplex PCR, and TCRdb's table has in-frame clones only and misses some. Among under 85,000 clones listed, less than 90% were seen once. Material: CD4+ T cells from blood, obtained before the transplant. These receptors originate from a human donor who received a combined kidney and bone marrow transplant. The CDR3 runs from the conserved cysteine through the conserved F or W. The D gene is left open where the match is weak. The size field is filled for only some rows; it gives once, few, many or a size class.

d_call: TRBD2; clone_size: once; j_call: TRBJ2-7; v_call: TRBV5-1; cdr3_aa: CASSLAGDMYEQYF; cdr3_nt: TGCGCCAGCAGCTTAGCGGGAGACATGTACGAGCAGTACTTC
d_call: .; clone_size: .; j_call: TRBJ2-5; v_call: TRBV5-1; cdr3_aa: CASSRGGAEETQYF; cdr3_nt: TGCGCCAGCAGCCGAGGGGGAGCCGAAGAGACCCAGTACTTC
d_call: TRBD1; clone_size: once; j_call: TRBJ1-2; v_call: TRBV5-6; cdr3_aa: CASSLLSGGLGYTF; cdr3_nt: TGTGCCAGCAGCTTGTTATCAGGGGGCCTGGGCTACACCTTC
d_call: .; clone_size: .; j_call: TRBJ2-7; v_call: TRBV28; cdr3_aa: CASSSGGEGPYEQYF; cdr3_nt: TGTGCCAGCAGTTCCGGAGGGGAAGGGCCCTACGAGCAGTACTTC
d_call: .; clone_size: few; j_call: TRBJ2-7; v_call: TRBV23-1; cdr3_aa: CASSQLPPYEQYF; cdr3_nt: TGCGCCAGCAGTCAACTACCTCCCTACGAGCAGTACTTC
d_call: .; clone_size: .; j_call: TRBJ2-7; v_call: TRBV4-2; cdr3_aa: CASSQERGSYEQYF; cdr3_nt: TGTGCCAGCAGCCAAGAGAGGGGGTCCTACGAGCAGTACTTC
d_call: TRBD1; clone_size: .; j_call: TRBJ1-4; v_call: TRBV2; cdr3_aa: CASSRDRSANEKLFF; cdr3_nt: TGTGCCAGCAGCCGGGACAGGTCTGCTAATGAAAAACTGTTTTTT
d_call: TRBD1; clone_size: .; j_call: TRBJ1-5; v_call: TRBV23-1; cdr3_aa: CASRLGTGVGESNQPQHF; cdr3_nt: TGCGCCAGCAGACTCGGGACAGGGGTTGGTGAGAGCAATCAGCCCCAGCATTTT
d_call: .; clone_size: .; j_call: TRBJ2-2; v_call: TRBV9; cdr3_aa: CASSVITGELFF; cdr3_nt: TGTGCCAGCAGCGTTATCACCGGGGAGCTGTTTTTT
d_call: .; clone_size: few; j_call: TRBJ1-4; v_call: TRBV5-1; cdr3_aa: CASSSMSSLELFF; cdr3_nt: TGCGCCAGCAGCTCGATGTCTAGCTTGGAACTGTTTTTT
d_call: .; clone_size: .; j_call: TRBJ2-1; v_call: TRBV19; cdr3_aa: CASSSGLYNEQFF; cdr3_nt: TGTGCCAGTAGTAGCGGTCTCTACAATGAGCAGTTCTTC
d_call: TRBD1; clone_size: .; j_call: TRBJ1-2; v_call: TRBV5-1; cdr3_aa: CASSLTSQQGGGYTF; cdr3_nt: TGCGCCAGCAGCCTAACCTCTCAACAGGGGGGTGGCTACACCTTC
d_call: TRBD2; clone_size: .; j_call: TRBJ2-2; v_call: TRBV6-1; cdr3_aa: CASSEMPSGRARHTGELFF; cdr3_nt: TGTGCCAGCAGTGAAATGCCTAGCGGGAGGGCTCGGCACACCGGGGAGCTGTTTTTT
d_call: .; clone_size: .; j_call: TRBJ2-7; v_call: TRBV27; cdr3_aa: CASSLEASETYEQYF; cdr3_nt: TGTGCCAGCAGTTTAGAGGCTAGCGAGACCTACGAGCAGTACTTC
d_call: TRBD2; clone_size: once; j_call: TRBJ2-1; v_call: TRBV10-3; cdr3_aa: CAISEREGSYNEQFF; cdr3_nt: TGTGCCATCAGCGAGCGGGAGGGCTCCTACAATGAGCAGTTCTTC
d_call: .; clone_size: .; j_call: TRBJ2-3; v_call: TRBV5-4; cdr3_aa: CASSLVGNRGTDTQYF; cdr3_nt: TGTGCCAGCAGCTTGGTTGGCAACCGGGGCACAGATACGCAGTATTTT
d_call: .; clone_size: .; j_call: TRBJ2-7; v_call: TRBV7-9; cdr3_aa: CASSPNLDGQSEQYF; cdr3_nt: TGTGCCAGCAGCCCCAATCTAGACGGCCAAAGCGAGCAGTACTTC
d_call: .; clone_size: once; j_call: TRBJ1-2; v_call: TRBV6-5; cdr3_aa: CASSYSVLANYGYTF; cdr3_nt: TGTGCCAGCAGTTATTCCGTTCTAGCTAACTATGGCTACACCTTC
d_call: .; clone_size: .; j_call: TRBJ2-7; v_call: TRBV6-6; cdr3_aa: CASKQGVYEQYF; cdr3_nt: TGTGCCAGCAAGCAGGGTGTGTACGAGCAGTACTTC
d_call: .; clone_size: .; j_call: TRBJ1-4; v_call: TRBV7-2; cdr3_aa: CASSPMAGRLLFF; cdr3_nt: TGTGCCAGCAGCCCGATGGCGGGCAGACTACTGTTTTTT
d_call: .; clone_size: once; j_call: TRBJ1-1; v_call: TRBV19; cdr3_aa: CASSIPMNTEAFF; cdr3_nt: TGTGCCAGTAGTATCCCCATGAACACTGAAGCTTTCTTT
d_call: .; clone_size: .; j_call: TRBJ2-5; v_call: TRBV5-1; cdr3_aa: CASSLSLDPSRETQYF; cdr3_nt: TGCGCCAGCAGCTTGAGCCTAGACCCTAGTCGGGAGACCCAGTACTTC
d_call: .; clone_size: .; j_call: TRBJ1-1; v_call: TRBV28; cdr3_aa: CASSLSRAEAFF; cdr3_nt: TGTGCCAGCAGTTTATCCCGGGCTGAAGCTTTCTTT
d_call: .; clone_size: .; j_call: TRBJ2-1; v_call: TRBV19; cdr3_aa: CASRIQGGGNGNEQFF; cdr3_nt: TGTGCCAGTAGGATCCAGGGGGGAGGTAACGGGAATGAGCAGTTCTTC
d_call: .; clone_size: .; j_call: TRBJ2-4; v_call: TRBV6-6; cdr3_aa: CASSYPQGSAKNIQYF; cdr3_nt: TGTGCCAGCAGTTACCCCCAGGGGTCGGCCAAAAACATTCAGTACTTC
d_call: TRBD1; clone_size: .; j_call: TRBJ1-2; v_call: TRBV5-1; cdr3_aa: CASSLWGQGDYGYTF; cdr3_nt: TGCGCCAGCAGCTTGTGGGGACAGGGGGACTATGGCTACACCTTC
d_call: .; clone_size: .; j_call: TRBJ1-5; v_call: TRBV6-1; cdr3_aa: CASRGTDTQPQHF; cdr3_nt: TGTGCCAGCAGGGGTACTGACACTCAGCCCCAGCATTTT
d_call: TRBD1; clone_size: .; j_call: TRBJ2-2; v_call: TRBV18; cdr3_aa: CASSETGTGTGELFF; cdr3_nt: TGTGCCAGCTCCGAGACAGGGACGGGCACCGGGGAGCTGTTTTTT
d_call: .; clone_size: .; j_call: TRBJ2-1; v_call: TRBV4-2; cdr3_aa: CASSQVLVGGNEQFF; cdr3_nt: TGTGCCAGCAGCCAAGTTTTAGTAGGGGGCAATGAGCAGTTCTTC
d_call: .; clone_size: .; j_call: TRBJ2-7; v_call: TRBV2; cdr3_aa: CASNPGSYEQYF; cdr3_nt: TGTGCCAGCAACCCTGGGAGCTACGAGCAGTACTTC
d_call: .; clone_size: .; j_call: TRBJ2-1; v_call: TRBV5-1; cdr3_aa: CASSLFPGLSSYNEQFF; cdr3_nt: TGCGCCAGCAGCTTGTTCCCAGGCCTTAGCTCCTACAATGAGCAGTTCTTC
d_call: .; clone_size: .; j_call: TRBJ2-4; v_call: TRBV29-1; cdr3_aa: CSVMSSGLAKNIQYF; cdr3_nt: TGCAGCGTTATGAGTTCGGGACTAGCCAAAAACATTCAGTACTTC
d_call: TRBD2; clone_size: .; j_call: TRBJ2-1; v_call: TRBV27; cdr3_aa: CASSLLLVGGRLNEQFF; cdr3_nt: TGTGCCAGCAGTTTATTGTTGGTGGGAGGGCGGTTGAATGAGCAGTTCTTC
d_call: TRBD1; clone_size: once; j_call: TRBJ1-1; v_call: TRBV6-1; cdr3_aa: CASNPTGGYTEAFF; cdr3_nt: TGTGCCAGCAACCCCACAGGGGGCTACACTGAAGCTTTCTTT
d_call: .; clone_size: once; j_call: TRBJ2-1; v_call: TRBV7-8; cdr3_aa: CASSLVGAGLEQFF; cdr3_nt: TGTGCCAGCAGCTTAGTGGGTGCAGGGCTTGAGCAGTTCTTC
d_call: TRBD1; clone_size: .; j_call: TRBJ1-2; v_call: TRBV18; cdr3_aa: CASSLEGTENYGYTF; cdr3_nt: TGTGCCAGCTCACTTGAGGGGACAGAAAACTATGGCTACACCTTC
d_call: .; clone_size: .; j_call: TRBJ1-1; v_call: TRBV6-5; cdr3_aa: CASSYSSRLNTEAFF; cdr3_nt: TGTGCCAGCAGTTACTCGAGTCGGTTGAACACTGAAGCTTTCTTT
d_call: .; clone_size: .; j_call: TRBJ2-7; v_call: TRBV5-6; cdr3_aa: CASSLLQKHLYEQYF; cdr3_nt: TGTGCCAGCAGCTTGCTTCAGAAACACCTCTACGAGCAGTACTTC
d_call: .; clone_size: .; j_call: TRBJ1-4; v_call: TRBV21-1; cdr3_aa: CVGQGPNEKLFF; cdr3_nt: TGTGTGGGGCAGGGGCCAAATGAAAAACTGTTTTTT
d_call: .; clone_size: .; j_call: TRBJ2-1; v_call: TRBV2; cdr3_aa: CASSGVVADNEQFF; cdr3_nt: TGTGCCAGCAGTGGGGTTGTAGCGGACAATGAGCAGTTCTTC
d_call: TRBD2; clone_size: .; j_call: TRBJ2-5; v_call: TRBV5-1; cdr3_aa: CASSSEPSGGETQYF; cdr3_nt: TGCGCCAGCAGTTCTGAGCCTAGCGGAGGAGAGACCCAGTACTTC
d_call: TRBD1; clone_size: .; j_call: TRBJ2-3; v_call: TRBV27; cdr3_aa: CASSFRQGAADTQYF; cdr3_nt: TGTGCCAGCAGTTTCCGACAGGGGGCCGCAGATACGCAGTATTTT
d_call: .; clone_size: .; j_call: TRBJ2-1; v_call: TRBV2; cdr3_aa: CASSTGARGLFYNEQFF; cdr3_nt: TGTGCCAGCAGCACGGGGGCCAGGGGGTTGTTTTACAATGAGCAGTTCTTC
d_call: TRBD2; clone_size: .; j_call: TRBJ2-1; v_call: TRBV18; cdr3_aa: CASSPASGENNEQFF; cdr3_nt: TGTGCCAGCTCACCAGCTAGCGGGGAAAACAATGAGCAGTTCTTC
d_call: TRBD2; clone_size: once; j_call: TRBJ2-7; v_call: TRBV9; cdr3_aa: CASSPGSGKSSYEQYF; cdr3_nt: TGTGCCAGCAGCCCGGGGAGCGGGAAGAGCTCCTACGAGCAGTACTTC
d_call: TRBD1; clone_size: .; j_call: TRBJ2-7; v_call: TRBV19; cdr3_aa: CASSPTGTGISYEQYF; cdr3_nt: TGTGCCAGTAGTCCAACCGGGACAGGAATCTCCTACGAGCAGTACTTC
d_call: .; clone_size: .; j_call: TRBJ1-2; v_call: TRBV30; cdr3_aa: CAWSPTSGIGGYTF; cdr3_nt: TGTGCCTGGAGCCCTACTTCCGGGATAGGTGGCTACACCTTC
d_call: TRBD1; clone_size: .; j_call: TRBJ2-3; v_call: TRBV19; cdr3_aa: CASTLRDRREDTQYF; cdr3_nt: TGTGCCAGTACCCTTCGGGACAGGCGTGAGGATACGCAGTATTTT
d_call: .; clone_size: .; j_call: TRBJ1-2; v_call: TRBV28; cdr3_aa: CASSLIGVTGYTF; cdr3_nt: TGTGCCAGCAGTTTGATAGGGGTGACTGGCTACACCTTC
d_call: .; clone_size: few; j_call: TRBJ2-7; v_call: TRBV30; cdr3_aa: CAWKGGYEQYF; cdr3_nt: TGTGCCTGGAAAGGGGGCTACGAGCAGTACTTC
d_call: TRBD2; clone_size: .; j_call: TRBJ2-2; v_call: TRBV28; cdr3_aa: CASSFPTGTSARGELFF; cdr3_nt: TGTGCCAGCAGTTTCCCTACCGGGACTAGCGCGAGGGGGGAGCTGTTTTTT
d_call: TRBD1; clone_size: .; j_call: TRBJ2-7; v_call: TRBV7-3; cdr3_aa: CASSLRTGEHYEQYF; cdr3_nt: TGTGCCAGCAGCTTACGGACAGGGGAGCACTACGAGCAGTACTTC
d_call: .; clone_size: .; j_call: TRBJ2-7; v_call: TRBV2; cdr3_aa: CASGGNPYEQYF; cdr3_nt: TGTGCCAGCGGGGGGAACCCCTACGAGCAGTACTTC
d_call: TRBD2; clone_size: .; j_call: TRBJ2-1; v_call: TRBV6-1; cdr3_aa: CASSGVAGVNNEQFF; cdr3_nt: TGTGCCAGCAGTGGCGTAGCGGGTGTCAACAATGAGCAGTTCTTC